This T cell receptor (beta chain) was profiled in a study of spatial heterogeneity in lung cancer. Study results and caveats: At resection, ubiquitous expanded tumor TCRs appeared in blood more than at follow-up.

A remark on this clonotype: What it recognizes is unknown.

Every individual TCR cDNA molecule carried its own unique molecular identifier, which allowed correction of PCR and sequencing errors. One entry per CDR3 protein results from TCRdb running MiXCR on the 5' RACE reads. Here the sample spans some 45,000 distinct CDR3 sequences, about an eighth being singletons. V was pared by 6 bases and J by 4 bases, with 15 bases between. CDR1 is MDHEN and CDR2 is SYDVKM in the germline V gene. The CDR3 sequence is 14 residues long. Time point reported: sample taken at primary tumor resection. Whole RNA from tumor, nontumor lung or frozen PBMC was sequenced unsorted. The donors were 70 or so patients with non-small cell lung cancer that was early-stage and untreated.

Sequencing used PBMCs, obtained at surgery. The chain carries TRBV28 and TRBJ2-5, with D unresolved. The receptor was isolated from a female donor with early-stage non-small cell lung cancer. The DNA of the CDR3 is TGTGCCAGCAGGCACCTTGGGAACGCAGAGACCCAGTACTTC. Translation: CASRHLGNAETQYF.